These 16 T cell receptor beta chains came from one sample sequenced in a study of shared clonotypes between healthy human individuals. The protocol was immunoSEQ multiplex PCR, while the TCRdb copy is restricted to in-frame clones and leaves out a portion. The sample contains a few million clones, roughly 92% of which appear only once. The sample taken for sequencing was naive CD4+ T cells from PBMCs. The subset here: CD45RA+ positively selected. These receptors were obtained from a man aged 18 to 29 in good health. Some clones in this sample may be carry-over from other donors' samples.

The V and J genes are TRBV7-9 and TRBJ1-1, with D tentatively TRBD1 (6 bases). Germline V lookup: CDR1 SEHNR, CDR2 FQNEAQ (reference sequence). Trimming removed 2 bases at V and 1 base at J, with 8 bases between. CDR3 length equals 14 residues. DNA of the CDR3: TGTGCCAGCAGCTTAACAGGGCCGAACACTGAAGCTTTCTTT. Residues: CASSLTGPNTEAFF.

J is TRBJ2-3 and V is TRBV19, with 12 bases matching TRBD2. The CDR3 is 16 residues long. The trim removed 4 bases at V and 2 bases at J, leaving 4 bases unmatched. CDR1 and CDR2 from the germline V gene are LNHDA and SQIVND (reference sequence). The CDR3 DNA is TGTGCCAGTAGTACCGGACTAGCGGGATACACAGATACGCAGTATTTT. Its translation is CASSTGLAGYTDTQYF.

The chain carries TRBV6-6 and TRBJ2-7, with 9 bases fitting TRBD2. Germline V CDR1 and CDR2: MNHNY, SVGAGI (reference sequence). The V and J ends lost 7 bases and 2 bases, in that order; junction bases with no gene match: 6. This CDR3 spans 14 amino acids. The CDR3 nucleotides read TGTGCCAGCACCCAAGCGGGAGGAGCCTACGAGCAGTACTTC. Residues: CASTQAGGAYEQYF.

A remark on this clone: This specimen includes other DNA sequences encoding the same CDR3. The chain couples TRBV5-6 to TRBJ2-2; D gene uncertain. Trimming shortened V by 1 base and J by 1 base, and 8 bases separated the two germline ends. There are 15 residues in the CDR3. Per the germline V gene, CDR1 is SGHDT and CDR2 is YYEEEE. The CDR3 sequence: CASSLLGRNTGELFF. The CDR3 DNA reads TGTGCCAGCAGCTTGTTAGGACGGAACACCGGGGAGCTGTTTTTT.

J is TRBJ1-1 and V is TRBV6-1; D might be TRBD1 (6 bases). Germline lookup yields CDR1 MNHNS and CDR2 SASEGT. The CDR3 spans 14 residues. The V gene lost 6 bases and the J gene lost 1 base, with 12 bases spanning the gap. The CDR3 region is CASSLIRGNTEAFF. The CDR3 DNA reads as TGTGCCAGCAGCTTAATCAGGGGGAACACTGAAGCTTTCTTT.

This sequence joins TRBV5-6 and TRBJ1-5, with a tentative D call TRBD1 (5 bases). The ends were cut back, 1 base at V and 4 bases at J, with 12 bases in the middle. The CDR3 is made up of 15 amino acids. CDR1 SGHDT and CDR2 YYEEEE come from the germline V gene. The CDR3 DNA sequence: TGTGCCAGCAGCTTGTACACGGGGGTGAATCAGCCCCAGCATTTT. Its protein product is CASSLYTGVNQPQHF.

The V and J genes are TRBV5-4 and TRBJ2-3; 16 bases map to TRBD2. Trimming at V came to 3 bases and at J to 1 base, leaving 2 bases not matched to a gene. The V gene's germline CDR1 is SGHNT and CDR2 YYREEE (reference sequence). The CDR3 covers 17 residues. The CDR3 protein is CASSWGTSGRGTDTQYF. DNA of the CDR3: TGTGCCAGCAGCTGGGGGACTAGCGGGAGGGGCACAGATACGCAGTATTTT.

The gene calls are TRBV5-7 and TRBJ1-2, with TRBD1 as a possible D gene (5 bases). TRBV5-7 is noted as an ORF with a role that remains uncertain. The CDR3 totals 15 residues. Trimming removed 0 bases at V and 8 bases at J, with 17 bases between. The CDR3 reads CASSLDSGTVGGYTF. The DNA of the CDR3 is TGTGCCAGCAGCTTGGATTCCGGGACGGTGGGAGGCTACACCTTC.

The chain uses TRBV5-1 and TRBJ2-7; either TRBD1 or TRBD2 may fit D (6 bases each). This CDR3 is built from 17 residues. Germline V gene sequence: CDR1 SGHRS, CDR2 YFSETQ. V was cut by 0 bases and J by 0 bases, with 16 bases left in between. CDR3 residues: CASSLAGGSTSSYEQYF. CDR3 bases: TGCGCCAGCAGCTTGGCCGGGGGCAGTACGAGCTCCTACGAGCAGTACTTC.

The chain uses TRBV5-1 and TRBJ1-4; TRBD1 might be the D (6 bases). The V gene's germline CDR1 is SGHRS and CDR2 YFSETQ. The CDR3 totals 19 residues. V lost 4 bases and J 0 bases, leaving 22 bases between the germline ends. The CDR3 spells CASSTGLPGHTATNEKLFF. CDR3 sequence (DNA): TGCGCCAGCAGCACGGGACTGCCGGGACATACTGCAACTAATGAAAAACTGTTTTTT.

The chain employs TRBV6-1 and TRBJ2-7; 10 bases are a match to TRBD1. Germline CDR1 and CDR2: MNHNS and SASEGT. The CDR3 consists of 16 residues. V shed 4 bases and J 6 bases; nucleotides not matched to a gene: 12. The CDR3 region has the DNA TGTGCCAGCAGTGTTTTTTTCGGACAGGGGGGCAGCGAGCAGTACTTC. This sequence encodes CASSVFFGQGGSEQYF.

The rearrangement joins TRBV27 to TRBJ2-5; D gene unclear. V lost 3 bases, J lost 2 bases, and 10 bases lay in between. Germline V CDR1 and CDR2: MNHEY, SMNVEV (reference sequence). CDR3 length equals 14 residues. The CDR3 reads CASSFSGDQETQYF. CDR3 DNA sequence: TGTGCCAGCAGTTTTTCAGGAGATCAAGAGACCCAGTACTTC.

The V and J genes are TRBV7-2 and TRBJ1-3; D gene unclear. The V end lost 5 bases, the J end lost 3 bases, and 8 bases lay between the germline ends. In germline, CDR1 is SGHTA, CDR2 FQGNSA. The CDR3 covers 13 residues. CDR3 in DNA: TGTGCCAGCAGCCAATACAGTGGAAACACCATATATTTT. This gives the protein CASSQYSGNTIYF.

This chain connects TRBV5-6 to TRBJ2-1; TRBD2 matches 8 bases. This CDR3 is 15 amino acids long. V dropped 4 bases and J dropped 8; count of bases not matched to a gene: 11. CDR1 is SGHDT, CDR2 YYEEEE, per germline. The CDR3, as DNA: TGTGCCAGCAGCATGGCAGCGGGAGCTGTGGATGAGCAGTTCTTC. This codes for CASSMAAGAVDEQFF.

V and J are TRBV5-6 and TRBJ1-3; D possibly corresponds to TRBD1 (5 bases). Germline V gives CDR1 SGHDT, CDR2 YYEEEE. The CDR3 sequence is 15 residues long. Between the trimmed V and J ends, which lost 1 base and 0 bases, there was a span of 8 bases. CDR3 residues: CASSLYGGSGNTIYF. In DNA form, the CDR3 reads TGTGCCAGCAGCTTGTATGGGGGCTCTGGAAACACCATATATTTT.

Remarks on this clone: The same CDR3 arises from other DNA sequences in this sample as well. The chain couples TRBV7-9 to TRBJ1-1, with TRBD1 as a possible D gene (5 bases). With 5 bases removed from V and 0 bases from J, the gap between germline ends came to 7 bases. Per the germline V gene, CDR1 is SEHNR and CDR2 is FQNEAQ (reference sequence). The CDR3 is 13 residues long. The CDR3 DNA follows: TGTGCCAGCAGCGGGGGTTTGAACACTGAAGCTTTCTTT. It codes for CASSGGLNTEAFF.